This T cell receptor beta chain is from a study of T cell responses to AZD1222 COVID-19 vaccine (TCRdb year 2021). The study in broad terms: Because spike-specific TCR depth and breadth did not differ between the two schedules, AZD1222 recipients who got a second dose at roughly 4 weeks were pooled with those who got a second dose at roughly 12 weeks. Trial participants were enrolled into age subgroups of 18-55, 56-69 and 70-plus years, which contained around 140, 26 and 57 TCR-sequenced participants, respectively. TCR sequencing was performed for some 250 trial participants, of whom around 200 were given two doses of AZD1222 and around 25 were given two doses of MenACWY control vaccine.

Reading the label with the study, this specimen's time point is: baseline before first vaccination. Vaccinee samples came from UK trials COV001 and COV002, including a single-blind randomized controlled phase 2/3 trial of AZD1222 (ChAdOx1 nCoV-19) in healthy adults. For TCRbeta chain sequencing, PBMC samples were collected from trial participants at day 0 and at day 28 after the second dose. The CDR3 regions of human TCRbeta chains were analyzed by immunosequencing. The original pipeline was this. TCRs in the repertoires were matched against a reference library of SARS-CoV-2-specific TCRs that had been generated with the MIRA antigen-specificity platform. Breadth was defined as the fraction of unique TCRs that were SARS-CoV-2-associated. Depth was defined as the fraction of total T cells that were SARS-CoV-2-associated. Using the MIRA data, every spike-specific TCR was mapped to the spike region that the TCR reacted to and assigned to either a CD4 or a CD8 class. Log10-transformed breadth and depth values were compared by one-way ANOVA with Sidak's multiple comparisons tests. The source is immuneACCESS, and TCRdb retained only in-frame sequences with V and J called. Part of the clones is not carried over; for the studies checked, unresolved V genes explain less than half of this, and the remainder is unexplained. That table supplies the V and J calls and clone size; D and trimming were determined from the DNA. Within this sample are more than 95,000 clones, with roughly 91% of them counted one time only. The ten most abundant clones make up 45% to 50% of the sample.

Findings and caveats that apply to the study as a whole: Conclusions about previously exposed vaccinees were limited because only six or seven AZD1222 recipients were SARS-CoV-2 seropositive at baseline. Reportedly, almost half of the unique spike-specific TCRs recognized epitopes lying outside the regions that are mutated in the B.1.351 and B.1.1.7 variants. After two AZD1222 doses, both the breadth and the depth of spike-specific TCRs were significantly higher than at day 0 and than in MenACWY recipients. Most participants were white British and females outnumbered males, and the authors suggested that clonal diversity may have been underestimated. In the small 56-69-year group, the increase in depth fell short of significance, most likely because of low power. Because no samples from the day 14 peak response were available, repertoires could be characterized only after the peak T cell response. Vaccine-associated CD4 TCRs spanned the whole spike protein, with dominant responses in regions 160-218 and 743-854.

Concerning this clone itself: Its specific antigen is unknown. Per-base qualities were not stored, and no clone one base away is much larger.

The CDR3 numbers 15 residues from cysteine through phenylalanine. Only the CDR3 region is kept as DNA, spanning 45 bases read in frame from base 1. V sheds 0 bases and J sheds 3 bases, leaving 14 bases between their ends. CDR1 and CDR2 (GTSNPN, SVGIG) derive from the germline V gene (reference sequence). Recombination linked TRBV30 to TRBJ1-1; a weak D assignment points to TRBD1 (5 bases agree). The sequencing used peripheral blood, collected on day 0 of AZD1222 vaccination. The sequence derives from an adult in good health. The CDR3 region: CAWSVEAGVDTEAFF. In nucleotides, the sequence is TGTGCCTGGAGTGTAGAGGCGGGGGTGGACACTGAAGCTTTCTTT.